This is a list of T cell receptor beta chains from one sample in a study of T cell repertoires in cytomegalovirus infection. Via MiXCR, TCRdb re-called the reads, giving one row per CDR3 protein. The profile covers about 740,000 distinct CDR3 sequences, with 35% appearing a single time and 2.5% to 3% taken by the ten largest. Sequencing was done on a sample of PBMCs. These TCRs come from a human donor in good health (CMV status not recorded). Some clones in this sample may be carry-over from other donors' samples. Each CDR3 is given with its conserved first and last residue. The order of the fields is D gene, V gene, clone size, J gene, CDR3 protein, CDR3 DNA. The D gene is left open where the match is weak. Some rows have no size entry. The others give once, few or many, or a class for an expanded clone.

d_gene: NA; v_gene: TRBV4-3; abundance: NA; j_gene: TRBJ1-4; CDR3aa: CASSQESRTRNEKLFF; CDR3nt: TGCGCCAGCAGCCAAGAGTCCAGGACAAGAAATGAAAAACTGTTTTTT
d_gene: NA; v_gene: TRBV5-4; abundance: few; j_gene: TRBJ2-1; CDR3aa: CASSLGGPAGNTYNEQFF; CDR3nt: TGTGCCAGCAGCTTAGGGGGACCGGCGGGAAATACCTACAATGAGCAGTTCTTC
d_gene: NA; v_gene: TRBV4-1; abundance: NA; j_gene: TRBJ1-2; CDR3aa: CASSQGVGANYGYTF; CDR3nt: TGCGCCAGCAGCCAAGGTGTCGGAGCAAACTATGGCTACACCTTC
d_gene: TRBD1; v_gene: TRBV7-2; abundance: many; j_gene: TRBJ2-2; CDR3aa: CASSVTLRTGADGELFF; CDR3nt: TGTGCCAGCAGCGTTACTTTACGAACAGGGGCGGACGGGGAGCTGTTTTTT
d_gene: NA; v_gene: TRBV19; abundance: NA; j_gene: TRBJ2-2; CDR3aa: CASSRRAATGELFF; CDR3nt: TGTGCCAGTAGCCGGAGAGCGGCCACCGGGGAGCTGTTTTTT
d_gene: TRBD2; v_gene: TRBV6-5; abundance: few; j_gene: TRBJ2-5; CDR3aa: CASSYSKSGGYQETQYF; CDR3nt: TGTGCCAGCAGTTACTCGAAGAGCGGGGGATACCAAGAGACCCAGTACTTC
d_gene: NA; v_gene: TRBV7-9; abundance: NA; j_gene: TRBJ2-1; CDR3aa: CASRSAGGPEENEQFF; CDR3nt: TGTGCCAGCAGATCGGCAGGGGGGCCAGAGGAAAATGAGCAGTTCTTC
d_gene: TRBD2; v_gene: TRBV5-6; abundance: NA; j_gene: TRBJ2-5; CDR3aa: CASSLSRVAGAWGETQYF; CDR3nt: TGTGCCAGCAGCTTGAGTCGAGTAGCGGGAGCCTGGGGAGAGACCCAGTACTTC
d_gene: NA; v_gene: TRBV25-1; abundance: few; j_gene: TRBJ2-3; CDR3aa: CASSEYLAGDTDTQYF; CDR3nt: TGTGCCAGCAGTGAATATCTGGCGGGTGACACAGATACGCAGTATTTT
d_gene: TRBD2; v_gene: TRBV12-3/TRBV12-4; abundance: many; j_gene: TRBJ2-1; CDR3aa: CASSFGGGYNEQFF; CDR3nt: TGTGCCAGCAGTTTTGGCGGGGGCTACAATGAGCAGTTCTTC
d_gene: NA; v_gene: TRBV7-8; abundance: NA; j_gene: TRBJ1-4; CDR3aa: CASSPGVLGEKLFF; CDR3nt: TGTGCCAGCAGCCCCGGTGTTTTGGGCGAAAAACTGTTTTTT
d_gene: NA; v_gene: TRBV12-3/TRBV12-4; abundance: NA; j_gene: TRBJ2-7; CDR3aa: CASSSQAYEQYF; CDR3nt: TGTGCCAGCAGCAGCCAGGCCTACGAGCAGTACTTC
d_gene: NA; v_gene: TRBV7-2; abundance: many; j_gene: TRBJ1-2; CDR3aa: CASSTHRESYTF; CDR3nt: TGTGCCAGCAGCACTCACAGGGAAAGCTACACCTTC
d_gene: NA; v_gene: TRBV7-2; abundance: NA; j_gene: TRBJ2-7; CDR3aa: CASSYGPSSTYEQYF; CDR3nt: TGTGCCAGCAGCTACGGGCCTTCCTCAACCTACGAGCAGTACTTC
d_gene: TRBD1; v_gene: TRBV20-1; abundance: NA; j_gene: TRBJ1-1; CDR3aa: CSARRSTGGFAEAFF; CDR3nt: TGCAGTGCTAGGAGATCCACAGGGGGCTTCGCTGAAGCTTTCTTT
d_gene: NA; v_gene: TRBV12-3/TRBV12-4; abundance: NA; j_gene: TRBJ1-1; CDR3aa: CASSPAFNTEAFF; CDR3nt: TGTGCCAGCAGTCCTGCTTTTAACACTGAAGCTTTCTTT
d_gene: TRBD2; v_gene: TRBV28; abundance: NA; j_gene: TRBJ2-3; CDR3aa: CATHSGRLSKDTQYF; CDR3nt: TGTGCCACCCATAGCGGGAGGCTCTCAAAAGATACGCAGTATTTT
d_gene: TRBD1; v_gene: TRBV20-1; abundance: NA; j_gene: TRBJ2-3; CDR3aa: CSSPGQLIQPYSTDTQYF; CDR3nt: TGCAGTTCTCCGGGACAGCTCATACAGCCTTATAGCACAGATACGCAGTATTTT